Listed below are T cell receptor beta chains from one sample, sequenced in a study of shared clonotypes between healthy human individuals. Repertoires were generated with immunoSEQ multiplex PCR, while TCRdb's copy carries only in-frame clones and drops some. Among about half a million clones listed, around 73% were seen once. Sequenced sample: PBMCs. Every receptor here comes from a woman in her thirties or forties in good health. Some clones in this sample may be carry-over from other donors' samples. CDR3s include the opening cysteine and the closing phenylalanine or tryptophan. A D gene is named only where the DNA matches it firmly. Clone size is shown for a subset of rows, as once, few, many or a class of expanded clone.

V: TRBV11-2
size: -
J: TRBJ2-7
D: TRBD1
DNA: TGTGCCAGCAGCCCAGGACAGGGGCGGTACGAGCAGTACTTC
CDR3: CASSPGQGRYEQYF

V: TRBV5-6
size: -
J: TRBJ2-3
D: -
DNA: TGTGCCAGCAGCTTGCTTGTTTCCCCCACAGATACGCAGTATTTT
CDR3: CASSLLVSPTDTQYF

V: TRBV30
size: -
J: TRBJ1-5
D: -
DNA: TGTGCCTGGAGTAAGGGCCTCAATCAGCCCCAGCATTTT
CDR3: CAWSKGLNQPQHF

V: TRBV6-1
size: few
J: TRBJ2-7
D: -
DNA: TGTGCCAGCAGTGACTGGCTCTACGAGCAGTACTTC
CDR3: CASSDWLYEQYF

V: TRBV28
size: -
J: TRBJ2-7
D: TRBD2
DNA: TGTGCCAGCAGTTTCTCACTAGCGAGACTCTCCTACGAGCAGTACTTC
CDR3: CASSFSLARLSYEQYF

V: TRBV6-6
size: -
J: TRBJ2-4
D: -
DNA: TGTGCCAGCAGTTACTCCTCCTGGCAGGTGCACATTCAGTACTTC
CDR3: CASSYSSWQVHIQYF

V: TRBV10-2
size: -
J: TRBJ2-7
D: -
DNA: TGCGCCAGCGGGACCGATTACTACGAGCAGTACTTC
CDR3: CASGTDYYEQYF

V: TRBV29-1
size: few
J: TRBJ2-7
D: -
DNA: TGCAGCGTTGGGGGGAGTGGGTCCTACGAGCAGTACTTC
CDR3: CSVGGSGSYEQYF

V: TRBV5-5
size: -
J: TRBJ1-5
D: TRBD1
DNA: TGTGCCAGCAGCTGGGACAGAAATAGCAATCAGCCCCAGCATTTT
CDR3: CASSWDRNSNQPQHF

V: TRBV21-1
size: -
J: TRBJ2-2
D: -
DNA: TGTGCCAGCAGCAAAGGTGAACAGTATCGGACCGGGGAGCTGTTTTTT
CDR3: CASSKGEQYRTGELFF

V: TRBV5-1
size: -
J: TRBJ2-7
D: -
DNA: TGCGCCAGCAGCGCCGATCCGTCTCCGACCTCCTACGAGCAGTACTTC
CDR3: CASSADPSPTSYEQYF

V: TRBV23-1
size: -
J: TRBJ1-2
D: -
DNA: TGCGCCAGCAGTCAACCCGGGCTTTTTCGGGGGTTGCTTGGCTACACCTTC
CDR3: CASSQPGLFRGLLGYTF